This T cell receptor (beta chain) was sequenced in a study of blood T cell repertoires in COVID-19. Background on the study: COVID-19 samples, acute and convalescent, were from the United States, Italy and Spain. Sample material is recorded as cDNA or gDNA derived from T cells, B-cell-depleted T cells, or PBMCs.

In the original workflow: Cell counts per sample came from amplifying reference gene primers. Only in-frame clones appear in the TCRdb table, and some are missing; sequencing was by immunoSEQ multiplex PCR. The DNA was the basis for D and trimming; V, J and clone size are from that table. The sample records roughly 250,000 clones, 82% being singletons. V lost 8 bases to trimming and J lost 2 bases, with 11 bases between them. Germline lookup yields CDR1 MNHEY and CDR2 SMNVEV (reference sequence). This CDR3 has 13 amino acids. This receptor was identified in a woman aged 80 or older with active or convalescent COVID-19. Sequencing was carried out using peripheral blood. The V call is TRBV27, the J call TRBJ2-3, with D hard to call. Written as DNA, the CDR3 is TGTGCCAGCGGGCCCTCTACCACAGATACGCAGTATTTT. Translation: CASGPSTTDTQYF.